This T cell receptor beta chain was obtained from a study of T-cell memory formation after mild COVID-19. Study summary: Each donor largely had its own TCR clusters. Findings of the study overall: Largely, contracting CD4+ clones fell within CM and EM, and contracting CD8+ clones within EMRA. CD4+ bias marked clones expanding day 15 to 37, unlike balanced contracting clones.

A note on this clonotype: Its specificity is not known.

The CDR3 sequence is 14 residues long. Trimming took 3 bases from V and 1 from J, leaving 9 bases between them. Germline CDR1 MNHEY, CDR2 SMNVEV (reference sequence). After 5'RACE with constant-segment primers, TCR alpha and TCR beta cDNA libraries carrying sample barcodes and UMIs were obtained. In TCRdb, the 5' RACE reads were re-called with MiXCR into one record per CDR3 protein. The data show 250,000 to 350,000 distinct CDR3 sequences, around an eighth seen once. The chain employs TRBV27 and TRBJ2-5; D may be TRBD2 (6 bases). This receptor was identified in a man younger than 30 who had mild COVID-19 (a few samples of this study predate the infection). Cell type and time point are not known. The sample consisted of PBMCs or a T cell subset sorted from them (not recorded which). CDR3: CASSFLGSQETQYF. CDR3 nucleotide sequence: TGTGCCAGCAGTTTCCTCGGGAGCCAAGAGACCCAGTACTTC.